This record covers a single TCR beta chain. Its antigen is still unknown. Described time point: week 5, during vaccination. Doses consisted of 300 ug of mutant IDH1 20-mer peptide each, paired with topical imiquimod. Trimming stripped 7 bases from V and 0 bases from J, with 5 bases between. CDR1 is SNHLY, CDR2 FYNNEI, per germline. The CDR3 is 12 residues long. This sample was included in a study of a mutant IDH1 vaccine in newly diagnosed glioma. For the study at large: Administration of eight vaccinations to patients took place in weeks 1, 3, 5, 7, 11, 15, 19, 23. Vaccination followed radiotherapy alone by 4-6 weeks, or accompanied temozolomide cycles. Treated patients, about 60% male and around 40% female, averaged approximately 40 years of age.

Clones were read by immunoSEQ multiplex PCR, and TCRdb kept only the in-frame ones, dropping some. Here the sample spans over 45,000 clones, around 80% being singletons. The clonotype comes from a young man with glioma. The V call is TRBV2, the J call TRBJ2-3; no clear D. The source material was PBMCs, sampled from a glioma patient whose treatment included an IDH1 peptide vaccine. The CDR3 is CASKGSTDTQYF. The CDR3, as DNA: TGTGCCAGCAAAGGGAGCACAGATACGCAGTATTTT.